Each of the 20 T cell receptor beta chains below was sequenced from the same sample in a study of blood T cells in healthy people across ages (dated by TCRdb to the mid-2010s). Receptors were amplified or captured by 5' RACE. For sequencing, an Illumina HiSeq 2500 was employed. A second PCR of about 6 to 11 cycles was performed with a sample-barcoded 5' primer and a J-beta primer mix. The public reads were quality trimmed at Q25 with fastp and then assembled into clones with MiXCR by TCRdb, keeping productive beta chains. Identical CDR3 proteins give one entry, which carries the most common genes and DNA. The sample table records about 760,000 distinct CDR3 sequences; roughly 50% of these occur just once. Under 30% of the sample is in the top ten clones. Sequencing input: blood. These receptors were collected from a middle-aged man in good health.

The chain recombines TRBV7-6 with TRBJ2-1; TRBD1 agrees at 8 bases. The DNA end lines up better with TRBJ2-7; the J call may be wrong. This CDR3 contains 15 residues. CDR1 is SGHVS and CDR2 is FNYEAQ in the germline V gene. The CDR3 reads CASSLEAGGLNEQYF. In DNA form, the CDR3 reads TGTGCCAGCAGCTTAGAGGCAGGGGGCTTGAATGAGCAGTACTTC.

This chain joins TRBV7-6 and TRBJ2-7; D possibly uses TRBD1 or TRBD2 (6 bases each). The CDR3 covers 15 residues. V lost 1 base, J lost 2 bases, and 12 bases lay in between. Germline values: CDR1 SGHVS, CDR2 FNYEAQ. The CDR3, as DNA: TGTGCCAGCAGCTTAGAAGGTGGGGGGCCCTACGAGCAGTACTTC. Translation gives CASSLEGGGPYEQYF.

The CDR3 coding sequence is TGTGCCAGCAGCCACAGGGCCAACTATGGCTACACCTTC. This translates into CASSHRANYGYTF. This rearrangement joins TRBV6-1 to TRBJ1-2, with TRBD1 as a possible D gene (6 bases). CDR3 length: 13 amino acids. Germline-derived CDR1 and CDR2 are MNHNS and SASEGT. Trimming removed 6 bases at V and 2 bases at J, with 10 bases between.

The chain carries TRBV6-5 and TRBJ2-7; D assignment may be TRBD1 or TRBD2 (5 bases each). This CDR3 contains 14 residues. The germline CDR1 and CDR2 sequences are MNHEY and SVGAGI. Between the trimmed V and J ends, which lost 5 bases and 7 bases, there was a span of 18 bases. DNA of the CDR3: TGTGCCAGCAGTGAGGGACCCCTATACAATGAGCAGTACTTC. Encoded protein: CASSEGPLYNEQYF.

Comment on this clonotype: The junction departs from the called germline gene at one end, perhaps through a read error. The V call is TRBV20-1, the J call TRBJ2-3; D could derive from TRBD1 or TRBD2 (6 bases each). Germline V gene lookup returns CDR1 DFQATT and CDR2 SNEGSKA (reference sequence). The CDR3 has 15 amino acids. CDR3 in DNA: TGCGGTGCTGGAGGAAGGGGGGTAGGCACAGATACGCAGTATTTT. This sequence encodes CGAGGRGVGTDTQYF.

Concerning this clonotype: A much larger clone lies a single base off, so this may be a read error. The chain carries TRBV4-3 and TRBJ2-7; a possible D gene is TRBD2 (6 bases). The CDR3 totals 15 residues. V gave up 0 bases and J gave up 1 base, with 10 bases separating them. The germline gives CDR1 LGHNA, CDR2 YSLEER. The DNA for the CDR3 is TGCGCCAGCAGCCAAGAAGTGGGAGGATCCTACGAGCAGTACTTC. Translation gives CASSQEVGGSYEQYF.

The chain links TRBV14 to TRBJ1-2; 9 bases fit TRBD1. After removal of 5 bases from V and 4 bases from J, the junction contained 11 bases not matched to a gene. CDR3 length: 16 amino acids. Germline-derived CDR1 and CDR2 are SGHDN and FVKESK. The CDR3 here is CASSSRTGTGTYGYTF. The CDR3 DNA reads TGTGCCAGCAGCTCCCGCACCGGGACAGGGACCTATGGCTACACCTTC.

V is TRBV18 and J is TRBJ1-6; D unclear. Germline lookup yields CDR1 KGHSH and CDR2 LQKENI. The ends were cut back, 0 bases at V and 8 bases at J, with 8 bases in the middle. CDR3 length: 14 residues. CDR3 DNA sequence: TGTGCCAGCTCACCACCGATCGCGGATTCACCCCTCCACTTT. Protein sequence: CASSPPIADSPLHF.

This clonotype was observed a handful of times. The V call is TRBV5-1, the J call TRBJ1-2, with TRBD1 matching 7 bases. With 4 bases clipped from V and 3 bases from J, the junction kept 6 bases outside the gene matches. The V gene's germline CDR1 is SGHRS and CDR2 YFSETQ. This CDR3 spans 14 amino acids. The CDR3 sequence is CASSLQGFDYGYTF. The DNA of the CDR3 is TGCGCCAGCAGCCTACAGGGGTTTGACTATGGCTACACCTTC.

A single count supports this clonotype. The chain is built from TRBV30 and TRBJ2-4; D perhaps matches TRBD1 (5 bases). The CDR3 length is 13 residues. Germline CDR1 GTSNPN, CDR2 SVGIG (reference sequence). With 5 bases removed from V and 3 bases from J, the gap between germline ends came to 11 bases. The CDR3 protein is CAWEPGHKNIQYF. CDR3 DNA: TGTGCCTGGGAACCAGGACACAAAAACATTCAGTACTTC.

This chain connects TRBV9 to TRBJ2-6, with D uncertain. V was clipped by 0 bases and J by 7 bases, with 11 bases between them. CDR1 SGDLS and CDR2 YYNGEE come from the germline V gene. CDR3 length: 15 residues. The CDR3 protein is CASSVEGYSANVLTF. CDR3 nucleotide sequence: TGTGCCAGCAGCGTAGAGGGTTACTCCGCCAACGTCCTGACTTTC. The whole variable domain, filled in from reference TRBV9 and TRBJ2-6, reads DSGVTQTPKHLITATGQRVTLRCSPRSGDLSVYWYQQSLDQGLQFLIQYYNGEERAKGNILERFSAQQFPDLHSELNLSSLELGDSALYFCASSVEGYSANVLTFGAGSRLTVL.

The V and J genes are TRBV20-1 and TRBJ2-7, with TRBD2 matching 7 bases. Per the germline V gene, CDR1 is DFQATT and CDR2 is SNEGSKA (reference sequence). This CDR3 contains 15 residues. The V and J ends lost 3 bases and 0 bases, in that order; junction bases with no gene match: 8. CDR3: CSARRPSGISYEQYF. Written as DNA, the CDR3 is TGCAGTGCTAGGAGACCGAGCGGGATCTCCTACGAGCAGTACTTC.

The rearrangement links TRBV5-1 to TRBJ2-5, with D perhaps TRBD1 (6 bases). This CDR3 contains 17 residues. V lost 6 bases and J 1 base, leaving 22 bases between the germline ends. CDR1 is SGHRS and CDR2 is YFSETQ in the germline V gene. The CDR3 DNA reads TGCGCCAGCATAGCCTCGCCGGCAGGGGCCTTCCAAGAGACCCAGTACTTC. Translated: CASIASPAGAFQETQYF.

A few counts support this clonotype. The chain uses TRBV27 and TRBJ1-6; 7 bases fit TRBD1. CDR1 is MNHEY, CDR2 SMNVEV, per germline (reference sequence). There are 16 residues in the CDR3. The V segment lost 6 bases and the J segment 0 bases; nucleotides outside the gene matches: 5. CDR3 region: CASRKQGSSYNSPLHF. The CDR3 region has the DNA TGTGCCAGCAGGAAACAGGGGAGCTCCTATAATTCACCCCTCCACTTT.

The chain couples TRBV7-2 to TRBJ2-3, with 10 bases identical to TRBD2. CDR1 and CDR2 (germline): SGHTA, FQGNSA. The trim removed 5 bases at V and 3 bases at J, leaving 14 bases unmatched. This CDR3 has 18 residues. CDR3 loop: CASSRIAGGFGATDTQYF. The CDR3 coding sequence is TGTGCCAGCAGCAGAATAGCGGGAGGATTTGGCGCTACAGATACGCAGTATTTT.

The rearrangement links TRBV3-1 to TRBJ2-1; 7 bases are shared with TRBD1. CDR1 and CDR2 from the germline V gene are LGHDT and YNNKEL (reference sequence). V trimming: 2 bases; J trimming: 5 bases; junction bases outside the gene matches: 3. This CDR3 has 14 residues. The CDR3 protein is CASSQPTGHNEQFF. DNA for the CDR3: TGTGCCAGCAGCCAACCGACAGGGCACAATGAGCAGTTCTTC.

The chain recombines TRBV6-2 or TRBV6-3 with TRBJ2-2; TRBD1 is a possible D gene (5 bases). V shed 8 bases and J shed 1 base, with 11 bases lying between them. This CDR3 is 14 amino acids long. The V gene's germline CDR1 is MNHEY and CDR2 SVGEGT. DNA of the CDR3: TGTGCCAGCCGGAGAAGGGGGAACACCGGGGAGCTGTTTTTT. As protein: CASRRRGNTGELFF.

This clonotype has more than one count but fewer than ten. The V call is TRBV10-3, the J call TRBJ2-5; 11 bases map to TRBD2. Trimming removed 9 bases from V and 3 bases from J; junction bases left unmatched: 12. The length of the CDR3 is 16 residues. Germline-derived CDR1 and CDR2 are ENHRY and SYGVKD. The CDR3 loop reads CAILVMLAGGEETQYF. CDR3 bases: TGTGCCATTCTCGTGATGCTAGCGGGAGGTGAAGAGACCCAGTACTTC.

The rearrangement joins TRBV28 to TRBJ2-5; D possibly uses TRBD1 or TRBD2 (5 bases each). The germline V gene encodes CDR1 MDHEN and CDR2 SYDVKM. V lost 5 bases to trimming and J lost 2 bases, with 21 bases between them. The CDR3 is 17 amino acids. In DNA form, the CDR3 reads TGTGCCAGCAGTGTAAACCCCCCCGGGACCAGGCAAGAGACCCAGTACTTC. This gives the protein CASSVNPPGTRQETQYF.

The J gene is TRBJ2-1, the V gene TRBV20-1; 8 bases are shared with TRBD2. The CDR3 is 14 residues long. The germline V gene encodes CDR1 DFQATT and CDR2 SNEGSKA (reference sequence). The V segment lost 6 bases and the J segment 3 bases; nucleotides outside the gene matches: 7. CDR3 coding DNA: TGCAGTGCCCCGTATAGCGGGAACTACAATGAGCAGTTCTTC. Protein product: CSAPYSGNYNEQFF.